The clone carrying this T cell receptor beta chain has a single count. Its antigen remains unknown. The data stem from a study of T cell responses to AZD1222 COVID-19 vaccine. General study findings and limits: Donors in the cohort were predominantly white British and more often female, and clonal diversity was possibly underestimated. The breadth and depth of Spike-specific TCRs increased once two AZD1222 doses had been given.

Looked up from germline, CDR1 is LGHDT and CDR2 is YNNKEL (reference sequence). V shed 1 base and J shed 5 bases, with 6 bases lying between them. The CDR3 is made up of 13 amino acids. TCRdb's table, derived via immunoSEQ multiplex PCR, lists solely in-frame clones and lacks some. The sample lists over 140,000 clones, around 93% occurring once. Sequenced here: peripheral blood, sampled 28 days after the second AZD1222 dose. This TCR was recovered from an adult who received the AZD1222 COVID-19 vaccine. V is TRBV3-1 (or the pseudogene TRBV3-2) and J is TRBJ1-3; no firm D call. Here the CDR3 DNA reads TGTGCCAGCAGCCAAGGTTGGCGAAACACCATATATTTT. As protein: CASSQGWRNTIYF.